This entry describes one T cell receptor beta chain. The data were obtained in a study of cytotoxic CD8 clonotypes in ibrutinib-treated CLL. Germline loops: CDR1 LNHDA, CDR2 SQIVND (reference sequence). CDR3 size: 13 residues. The germline V and J ends were trimmed by 5 bases and 6 bases, with 11 bases remaining between them. TCRdb's copy holds only in-frame clones and misses some; the assay was immunoSEQ multiplex PCR. The sample has more than 85,000 clones, around 73% seen once. The clonotype originates from a human donor with chronic lymphocytic leukemia. The chain couples TRBV19 to TRBJ1-5, with D perhaps TRBD1 (5 bases). The material was PBMCs, obtained after 12 months of ibrutinib treatment. The CDR3 is CASSLGGSQPQHF. Here the CDR3 DNA reads TGTGCCAGTAGTCTGGGGGGGAGTCAGCCCCAGCATTTT.